This TCR beta chain was sequenced for a study of shared clonotypes between healthy human individuals. The study's findings and limits: Some naive CD4 clonotypes, 4% to 6%, turned up in common across a handful of donors. Lower generation probabilities were found for non-shared clonotypes than for those shared by all four donors. It was the few donors that limited the genetic and exposure-history diversity represented.

Remarks on this clone: The target antigen is unknown.

This CDR3 spans 14 amino acids. Germline assignment: CDR1 LNHNV and CDR2 YYDKDF (reference sequence). Trimming removed 1 base at V and 3 bases at J, with 10 bases between. CD8 cells regarded as naive lacked CD45RO, were positively chosen for CCR7, and omitted terminally differentiated effector memory CD45RA+ cells. A deep-level run was used for the assay. TCRdb keeps only in-frame clones here, not all; method: immunoSEQ multiplex PCR. The table includes 600,000 or so clones, 98% detected once. The chain is built from TRBV15 and TRBJ2-7; perhaps TRBD1 as D (5 bases). The TCR was taken from a man younger than 40 in good health. The specimen sequenced was naive CD8+ T cells sorted from blood. DNA for the CDR3: TGTGCCACCAGCAGAGGAACAGGCAACTACGAGCAGTACTTC. Its protein is CATSRGTGNYEQYF.